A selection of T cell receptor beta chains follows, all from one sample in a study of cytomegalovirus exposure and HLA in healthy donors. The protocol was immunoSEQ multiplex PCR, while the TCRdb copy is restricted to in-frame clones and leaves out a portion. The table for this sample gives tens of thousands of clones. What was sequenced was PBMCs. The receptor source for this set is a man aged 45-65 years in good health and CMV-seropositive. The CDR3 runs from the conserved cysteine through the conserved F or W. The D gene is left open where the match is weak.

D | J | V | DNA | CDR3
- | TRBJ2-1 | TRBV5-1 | TGCGCCAGCAGCTTGGTAGCTGCCCAGTGGGATGAGCAGTTCTTC | CASSLVAAQWDEQFF
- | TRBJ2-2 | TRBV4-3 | TGCGCCAGCAGCTTCCAGACAGGATTCACCTTTACTCCCTCCGCGAACACCGGGGAGCTGTTTTTT | CASSFQTGFTFTPSANTGELFF
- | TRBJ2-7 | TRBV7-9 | TGTGCCAGCAGCTTAGGGGGGGGGCTCTACGAGCAGTACTTC | CASSLGGGLYEQYF
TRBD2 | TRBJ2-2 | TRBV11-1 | TGTGCCAGCAGCTTATTGGCTAGCGGAGGAAAGGGCACCGGGGAGCTGTTTTTT | CASSLLASGGKGTGELFF
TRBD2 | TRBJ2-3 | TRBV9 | TGTGCCAGCAGCGTAGGGAGGGGGGCTAGCGGGAGGGCGGATACGCAGTATTTT | CASSVGRGASGRADTQYF
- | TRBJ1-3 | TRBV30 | TGTGCCCTCAAGGTCCTGGACACGGTGAGCTCTGGAAACACCATATATTTT | CALKVLDTVSSGNTIYF
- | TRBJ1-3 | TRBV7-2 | TGTGCCAGCAGCCCCCAGGGAGGCGCAAACACCATATATTTT | CASSPQGGANTIYF
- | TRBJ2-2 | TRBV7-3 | TGTGCCAGCAGCTTATCCCCCGTTACGCGGAACACCGGGGAGCTGTTTTTT | CASSLSPVTRNTGELFF
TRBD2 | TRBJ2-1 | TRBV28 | TGTGCCAGCAGTTTTGCTAGCGGGAGCAGGGATGAGCAGTTCTTC | CASSFASGSRDEQFF
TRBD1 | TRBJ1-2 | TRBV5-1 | TGCGCCAGCAGCTTGGCCGGGACAGGGGCGAATGGCTACACCTTC | CASSLAGTGANGYTF
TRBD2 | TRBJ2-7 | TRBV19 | TGTGCCAGTAGTATAGATCTGGGACTAGCGGGCTACGAGCAGTACTTC | CASSIDLGLAGYEQYF
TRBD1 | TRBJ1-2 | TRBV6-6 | TGTGCCAGCAGTTACTCGAGCGGGACAGGGACCTATGGCTACACCTTC | CASSYSSGTGTYGYTF
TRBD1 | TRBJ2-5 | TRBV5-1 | TGCGCCAGCAGCCCATGGACAGGGCAAGAGACCCAGTACTTC | CASSPWTGQETQYF
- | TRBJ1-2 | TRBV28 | TGTGCCAGCAGTATTGAGGGAAGGCCCACGGCGGGCTACACCTTC | CASSIEGRPTAGYTF
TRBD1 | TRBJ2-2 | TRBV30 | TGTGCCTGGGCGACAGGGCAACATAACACCGGGGAGCTGTTTTTT | CAWATGQHNTGELFF
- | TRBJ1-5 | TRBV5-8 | TGTGCCAGCAGCCCACGCCGGGTAGGGGTAGGACAGCCCCAGCATTTT | CASSPRRVGVGQPQHF
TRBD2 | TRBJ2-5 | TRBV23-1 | TGCGCCAGCAGTCAATCCTCCCAGCGGGAGGCTCCCTACCAAGAGACCCAGTACTTC | CASSQSSQREAPYQETQYF
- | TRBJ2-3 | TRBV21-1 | TGTGCCAGCAGCAGCCCCCGGGACAGGGAACCAGATACGCAGTATTTT | CASSSPRDREPDTQYF
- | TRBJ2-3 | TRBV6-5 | TGTGCCAGCAGACGGGAAGCCACAGATACGCAGTATTTT | CASRREATDTQYF
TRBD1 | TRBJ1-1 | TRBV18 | TGTGCCAGCTCACCTAGCCAAACAGGGGACACTGAAGCTTTCTTT | CASSPSQTGDTEAFF
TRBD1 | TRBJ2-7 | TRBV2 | TGTGCCAGCAGTCAGGGACAGGGCTACGAGCAGTACTTC | CASSQGQGYEQYF
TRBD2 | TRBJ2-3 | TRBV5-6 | TGTGCCAGCAGCTTGAGGATCCTAAGCGGGAGAGGGTCAGATACGCAGTATTTT | CASSLRILSGRGSDTQYF
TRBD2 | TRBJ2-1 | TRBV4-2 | TGTGCCAGCAGCCTAGGGACTAGCGGGACCTACAATGAGCAGTTCTTC | CASSLGTSGTYNEQFF
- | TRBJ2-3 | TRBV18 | TGTGCCAGCTCACCCACGGGGCAGGGGCTGACAGATACGCAGTATTTT | CASSPTGQGLTDTQYF
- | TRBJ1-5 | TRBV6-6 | TGTGCCAGCAGTTACACCTCGGGTAGGATGAATCAGCCCCAGCATTTT | CASSYTSGRMNQPQHF
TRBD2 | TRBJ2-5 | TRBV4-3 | TGCGCCAGCAGCCAGGACACCATGGGGAATAGCGGGAACCCCCAGTACTTC | CASSQDTMGNSGNPQYF
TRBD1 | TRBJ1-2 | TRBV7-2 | TGTGCCAGCAGCTTAGTGGGGGGACAGGGGAAGTGGGATGGCTACACCTTC | CASSLVGGQGKWDGYTF
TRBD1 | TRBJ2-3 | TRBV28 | TGTGCCAGCAGTTCAGGGGGATCGCAGTATTTT | CASSSGGSQYF
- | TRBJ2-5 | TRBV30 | TGTGCCTGGGGGGGAGGGGGGCCACTACAAGAGACCCAGTACTTC | CAWGGGGPLQETQYF
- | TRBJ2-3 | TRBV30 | TGTGCCTGGAGCAGGGCAGGGACAGATACGCAGTATTTT | CAWSRAGTDTQYF
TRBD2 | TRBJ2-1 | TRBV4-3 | TGCGCCAGCAGCCTGGGGACTAGCCCCAATGAGCAGTTCTTC | CASSLGTSPNEQFF
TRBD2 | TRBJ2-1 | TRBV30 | TGTGCCTGGAGTGTACTAGCGGGAGCCAATGAGCAGTTCTTC | CAWSVLAGANEQFF
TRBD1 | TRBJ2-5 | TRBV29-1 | TGCAGCGTTGAAGGAGGGGGCGAGACCCAGTACTTC | CSVEGGGETQYF
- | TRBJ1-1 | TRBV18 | TGTGCCAGCTCACCACGGTCACAGGTAAACACTGAAGCTTTCTTT | CASSPRSQVNTEAFF
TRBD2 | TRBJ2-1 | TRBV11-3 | TGTGCCAGCAGCTTAGGGGGACTAGCGGGAGGGCCATCCTACAATGAGCAGTTCTTC | CASSLGGLAGGPSYNEQFF
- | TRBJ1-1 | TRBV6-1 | TGTGCCAGCAGTGCTAAAGGGGGAAGTTTGAACACTGAAGCTTTCTTT | CASSAKGGSLNTEAFF
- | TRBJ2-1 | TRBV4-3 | TGCGCCAGCAGCCAAGATCCGGCTAGCCTCGGTAAATATGAGCAGTTCTTC | CASSQDPASLGKYEQFF
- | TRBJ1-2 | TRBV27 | TGTGCCAGCACAGGCCACCCCCTTACAGGGAACTATGGCTACACCTTC | CASTGHPLTGNYGYTF
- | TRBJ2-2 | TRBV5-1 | TGCGCCAGCCACGACAGAGCTACGAACACCGGGGAGCTGTTTTTT | CASHDRATNTGELFF
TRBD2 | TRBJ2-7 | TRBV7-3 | TGTGCCAGCAGCTTACGTAGCGGGAGCTCCTACGAGCAGTACTTC | CASSLRSGSSYEQYF
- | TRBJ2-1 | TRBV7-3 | TGTGCCAGCAGCGCGCAGGAGGCCAATGAGCAGTTCTTC | CASSAQEANEQFF
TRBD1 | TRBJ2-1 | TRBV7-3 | TGTGCCAGCAGCGTTCGACAGGGAACCTACAATGAGCAGTTCTTC | CASSVRQGTYNEQFF
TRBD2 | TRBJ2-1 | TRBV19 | TGTGCCAGTAGCGTCATCGCGGGAGGACTAGCATACAATGAGCAGTTCTTC | CASSVIAGGLAYNEQFF
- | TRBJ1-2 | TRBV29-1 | TGCAGCGTTGAAGGGTGGGCTTATGGCTACACCTTC | CSVEGWAYGYTF
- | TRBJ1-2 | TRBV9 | TGTGCCAGCACCCCCACCCTGATACAGGGTGGCTACACCTTC | CASTPTLIQGGYTF